These 28 T cell receptor beta chains originate from one sample sequenced in a study of blood T cells in healthy people across ages. With a J-beta primer mix and a sample-barcoded 5' primer, a second PCR ran about 7 to 12 cycles. One entry per CDR3 protein, called by TCRdb with MiXCR from the 5' RACE reads. The data show hundreds of thousands of distinct CDR3 sequences, 49% seen once. Specimen: blood. The receptors shown here come from a woman aged 60-75 years in good health.

The V and J genes are TRBV20-1 and TRBJ2-5, with D possibly TRBD2 on 6 matching bases. Germline V gene data show CDR1 as DFQATT and CDR2 as SNEGSKA (reference sequence). This CDR3 spans 15 amino acids. Trimming stripped 3 bases from V and 11 bases from J, with 25 bases between. DNA of the CDR3: TGCAGTGCTAGCCTACCTTCTGCGGGGTACAATGAGCAGTACTTC. Its protein product is CSASLPSAGYNEQYF.

There are a few counts of this clonotype. This chain uses TRBV20-1 with TRBJ1-6; D uncertain. Germline assignment: CDR1 DFQATT and CDR2 SNEGSKA (reference sequence). V lost 5 bases to trimming and J lost 0 bases, with 20 bases between them. CDR3 size: 18 residues. The CDR3 DNA sequence: TGCAGTGCTGCCCTATCGGCAGCCGGAAGCTCCTATAATTCACCCCTCCACTTT. It codes for CSAALSAAGSSYNSPLHF.

The chain employs TRBV20-1 and TRBJ2-7, with D unresolved. V lost 3 bases to trimming and J lost 3 bases, with 12 bases between them. Germline V CDR1 and CDR2: DFQATT, SNEGSKA (reference sequence). The CDR3 has 13 residues. As DNA, the CDR3 is TGCAGTGCTAGTGGCTACCGCAACTACGAGCAGTACTTC. Residues: CSASGYRNYEQYF.

This clonotype has just one count. The V gene is TRBV5-1, the J gene TRBJ2-3, with D perhaps given as TRBD1 or TRBD2 (5 bases each). The CDR3 sequence is 14 residues long. With 7 bases removed from V and 2 bases from J, the gap between germline ends came to 14 bases. Germline CDR1 is SGHRS and CDR2 is YFSETQ. The CDR3 is CASSRDPITDTQYF. CDR3 sequence (DNA): TGCGCCAGCTCCCGGGACCCGATCACAGATACGCAGTATTTT.

The genes are TRBV18 and TRBJ2-7; perhaps TRBD2 as D (6 bases). Looked up from germline, CDR1 is KGHSH and CDR2 is LQKENI. Between the trimmed V and J ends, which lost 3 bases and 2 bases, there was a span of 17 bases. This CDR3 comprises 16 residues. CDR3 in amino acids: CASSPIMTGVAYEQYF. CDR3 nucleotides: TGTGCCAGCTCACCTATAATGACGGGAGTTGCCTACGAGCAGTACTTC.

This clonotype appeared many times. V gene TRBV27 combines with J gene TRBJ2-1; either TRBD1 or TRBD2 may supply D (6 bases each). V was clipped by 2 bases and J by 2 bases, with 7 bases between them. This CDR3 has 14 amino acids. CDR1 and CDR2 from the germline V gene are MNHEY and SMNVEV (reference sequence). The CDR3 spells CASSLGGPYNEQFF. The CDR3 DNA sequence: TGTGCCAGCAGTTTAGGGGGGCCCTACAATGAGCAGTTCTTC.

The DNA of the CDR3 is TGTGCCACCAGCAGAGAATCCACGAAGCCCTACGAGCAGTACTTC. Protein: CATSRESTKPYEQYF. V usage is TRBV15 and J usage is TRBJ2-7; D is ambiguous. The CDR3 is made up of 15 amino acids. Germline values: CDR1 LNHNV, CDR2 YYDKDF (reference sequence). V was cut by 0 bases and J by 2 bases, with 11 bases left in between.

CDR3 coding DNA: TGTGCCAGCAGCTCTCAAACTAGCGCGGAGCAGTTCTTC. Protein product: CASSSQTSAEQFF. The chain joins TRBV7-7 to TRBJ2-1, with 7 positions matching TRBD2. CDR3 length equals 13 residues. Trimming removed 4 bases from V and 10 bases from J; junction bases left unmatched: 7. Germline CDR1 and CDR2: SSHAT and FNYEAQ (reference sequence).

This clonotype was observed a handful of times. The chain carries TRBV9 and TRBJ2-5; D gene ambiguous. CDR1 is SGDLS and CDR2 is YYNGEE in the germline V gene. The CDR3 has 13 amino acids. V lost 4 bases, J lost 7 bases, and 14 bases lay in between. Here the CDR3 reads CASSPRTGRTQYF. For the CDR3, the DNA is TGTGCCAGCAGCCCGCGGACCGGTAGGACCCAGTACTTC.

The chain is built from TRBV20-1 and TRBJ2-1, with 12 nucleotides matching TRBD2. Germline assignment: CDR1 DFQATT and CDR2 SNEGSKA (reference sequence). The CDR3 covers 15 residues. V gave up 6 bases and J gave up 8 bases; unmatched junction bases: 11. The CDR3 loop reads CSASGLAGGLDEQFF. The CDR3 DNA sequence: TGCAGTGCCAGTGGGCTAGCGGGGGGGCTGGATGAGCAGTTCTTC.

The chain employs TRBV4-3 and TRBJ2-7; D is possibly TRBD1 or TRBD2 (5 bases each). In germline, CDR1 is LGHNA, CDR2 YSLEER. V was cut by 4 bases and J by 1 base, with 14 bases left in between. The CDR3 is 15 residues long. This chain's CDR3 is CASSPERGGSYEQYF. The CDR3 coding sequence is TGCGCCAGCAGCCCAGAACGTGGGGGTTCCTACGAGCAGTACTTC.

The chain recombines TRBV24-1 with TRBJ2-2, with D perhaps TRBD1 (6 bases). This CDR3 has 18 amino acids. The V gene lost 0 bases and the J gene lost 0 bases, with 13 bases spanning the gap. CDR1 is KGHDR and CDR2 is SFDVKD in the germline V gene. The CDR3 DNA follows: TGTGCCACCAGTGATTTGTACCCGGACAGTTCGAACACCGGGGAGCTGTTTTTT. It translates to CATSDLYPDSSNTGELFF.

The chain has TRBV5-1 and TRBJ2-5; 8 positions agree with TRBD2. The germline V gene has CDR1 SGHRS and CDR2 YFSETQ. The CDR3 runs to 13 residues. Germline trimming cut 4 bases from V and 11 bases from J; bases unmatched to any gene: 10. CDR3 region: CASSPGGDNEQYF. The CDR3 nucleotides read TGCGCCAGCAGCCCGGGAGGGGACAATGAGCAGTACTTC.

The chain recombines TRBV12-3 or TRBV12-4 with TRBJ2-3; D is possibly TRBD1 (5 bases). The V end was cut by 6 bases, the J end by 6 bases, with 13 bases between. The CDR3 contains 13 residues. This CDR3 reads CASSLSGLDTQYF. CDR3 DNA: TGTGCCAGCAGCCTGTCAGGGTTGGATACGCAGTATTTT.

This chain uses TRBV18 with TRBJ2-7, with 9 bases lining up with TRBD1. V lost 5 bases, J lost 4 bases, and 6 bases stayed unmatched. CDR3 length: 14 amino acids. CDR1 is KGHSH and CDR2 is LQKENI in the germline V gene. The CDR3 DNA reads as TGTGCCAGCTCATCGACAGGGGGAAGGTACGAGCAGTACTTC. Protein product: CASSSTGGRYEQYF.

This clonotype was counted between two and nine times. This sequence joins TRBV2 and TRBJ2-3; a weak D match, TRBD2 (5 bases). This CDR3 is built from 14 residues. Germline V gene data show CDR1 as SNHLY and CDR2 as FYNNEI. V lost 4 bases, J lost 4 bases, and 12 bases lay in between. The DNA for the CDR3 is TGTGCCAGCAGTGGTATTAGCGTAGCAGATACGCAGTATTTT. It is translated as CASSGISVADTQYF.

This chain links TRBV7-2 with TRBJ2-7; D assignment may be TRBD1 or TRBD2 (5 bases each). Per germline, CDR1 SGHTA and CDR2 FQGNSA. This CDR3 contains 15 residues. Trimming stripped 6 bases from V and 4 bases from J, with 19 bases between. CDR3 amino acids: CASSTRAGRGYEQYF. In DNA form, the CDR3 reads TGTGCCAGCAGTACTCGGGCAGGGCGAGGGTACGAGCAGTACTTC.

The J gene is TRBJ1-6, the V gene TRBV12-3 or TRBV12-4, with D uncertain. The CDR3 totals 15 residues. V lost 3 bases to trimming and J lost 7 bases, with 13 bases between them. In DNA form, the CDR3 reads TGTGCCAGCAGTTTTCTGACCTCGAGAAATTCACCCCTCCACTTT. It yields the protein CASSFLTSRNSPLHF.

The V and J genes are TRBV6-2 or TRBV6-3 and TRBJ1-2; TRBD1 aligns across 11 bases. The CDR3 covers 14 residues. The germline V gene has CDR1 MNHEY and CDR2 SVGEGT. The V and J ends lost 10 bases and 2 bases, in that order; junction bases with no gene match: 6. The CDR3 region has the DNA TGTGCCACCTCGGGACAGGGGGTAAACTATGGCTACACCTTC. Its translation is CATSGQGVNYGYTF.

As regards this clonotype: Germline and junction disagree at one end, which may indicate a read error. The chain couples TRBV29-1 to TRBJ2-3; 15 bases align to TRBD2. This CDR3 is built from 17 residues. Germline lookup yields CDR1 SQVTM and CDR2 ANQGSEA. The CDR3 protein is CSVPGLAGGLLTDAQYF. The CDR3 DNA reads as TGCAGCGTACCGGGACTAGCGGGAGGATTGCTGACAGATGCGCAGTATTTT.

V is TRBV5-1 and J is TRBJ2-1; D is unresolved. Germline V lookup: CDR1 SGHRS, CDR2 YFSETQ. V was clipped by 2 bases and J by 8 bases, with 14 bases between them. This CDR3 comprises 14 residues. CDR3 coding DNA: TGCGCCAGCAGCTTAAGCCATGGGGTTGATGAGCAGTTCTTC. This codes for CASSLSHGVDEQFF.

The table lists this clonotype with a few counts. V gene TRBV5-1 combines with J gene TRBJ2-7; TRBD2 is a possible D gene (6 bases). The end of the DNA aligns better with TRBJ2-5, so the J call may be wrong. Germline V gene sequence: CDR1 SGHRS, CDR2 YFSETQ. The CDR3 totals 17 residues. The CDR3: CASSLGGVRAGVETQYF. For the CDR3, the DNA is TGCGCCAGCAGCTTGGGGGGGGTCAGGGCCGGTGTGGAGACCCAGTACTTC.

The chain employs TRBV4-3 and TRBJ1-2; no definite D call. The V and J ends lost 0 bases and 4 bases respectively, with 9 bases between them. The CDR3 covers 14 residues. The germline V gene encodes CDR1 LGHNA and CDR2 YSLEER. CDR3 region: CASSQEGSIYGYTF. In DNA form, the CDR3 reads TGCGCCAGCAGCCAAGAAGGTAGTATCTATGGCTACACCTTC.

In this sample, this clonotype turned up a few times. This rearrangement joins TRBV5-1 to TRBJ1-1; D might be TRBD1 (5 bases). CDR1 is SGHRS and CDR2 is YFSETQ in the germline V gene. The CDR3 has 15 residues. V was cut by 0 bases and J by 3 bases, with 12 bases left in between. The CDR3 nucleotides are TGCGCCAGCAGCTTGGCAGGGCAAGGGGACACTGAAGCTTTCTTT. Amino acid sequence: CASSLAGQGDTEAFF.

The CDR3 nucleotides read TGTGCCAGCAGCTCGGGACTCCTAGATACGCAGTATTTT. Protein sequence: CASSSGLLDTQYF. The genes are TRBV7-9 and TRBJ2-3; the D gene is possibly TRBD2 (6 bases). From germline, CDR1 is SEHNR and CDR2 FQNEAQ (reference sequence). V dropped 4 bases and J dropped 5 bases, with 10 bases sitting between them. The CDR3 extends over 13 amino acids.

This clonotype was detected a few times. The chain's CDR3 is CASSLEAGQAQYF. DNA for the CDR3: TGCGCCAGCAGCTTGGAAGCGGGTCAGGCGCAGTACTTC. V usage is TRBV5-1 and J usage is TRBJ2-7; D perhaps matches TRBD2 (6 bases). Looked up from germline, CDR1 is SGHRS and CDR2 is YFSETQ. V dropped 0 bases and J dropped 9 bases, with 13 bases sitting between them. The CDR3 runs 13 residues.

CDR3 sequence (DNA): TGCAGTGCTAGCAGGACTAGCACAGATACGCAGTATTTT. This sequence encodes CSASRTSTDTQYF. The V gene is TRBV20-1, the J gene TRBJ2-3; D perhaps matches TRBD2 (5 bases). CDR3 length equals 13 residues. V lost 3 bases to trimming and J lost 0 bases, with 7 bases between them. CDR1 is DFQATT and CDR2 is SNEGSKA in the germline V gene (reference sequence).

V is TRBV7-2 and J is TRBJ2-7, with D possibly matching TRBD2 (6 bases). This CDR3 region has 14 residues. The V and J ends lost 2 bases and 3 bases respectively, with 11 bases between them. Germline assignment: CDR1 SGHTA and CDR2 FQGNSA. CDR3 sequence (DNA): TGTGCCAGCAGCTTAATTGCGGGGTACTACGAGCAGTACTTC. Translation gives CASSLIAGYYEQYF.